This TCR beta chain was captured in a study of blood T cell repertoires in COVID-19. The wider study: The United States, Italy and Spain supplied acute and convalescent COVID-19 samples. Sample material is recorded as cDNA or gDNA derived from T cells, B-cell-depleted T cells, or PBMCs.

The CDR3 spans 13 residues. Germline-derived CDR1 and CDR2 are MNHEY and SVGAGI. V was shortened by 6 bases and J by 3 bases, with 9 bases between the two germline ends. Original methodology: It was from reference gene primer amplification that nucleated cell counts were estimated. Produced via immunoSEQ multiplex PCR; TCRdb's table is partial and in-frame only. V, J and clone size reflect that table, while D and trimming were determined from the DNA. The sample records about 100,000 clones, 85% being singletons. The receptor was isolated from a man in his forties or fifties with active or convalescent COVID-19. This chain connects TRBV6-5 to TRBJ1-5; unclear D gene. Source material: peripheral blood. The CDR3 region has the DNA TGTGCCAGCAGCAGTCGGGACAATCAGCCCCAGCATTTT. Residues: CASSSRDNQPQHF.